This entry lists 24 T cell receptor beta chains sequenced from one sample in a study of radiation and T cells in renal cell carcinoma. Assay used: immunoSEQ multiplex PCR; TCRdb lists only in-frame clones, some missing. Of tens of thousands of clones listed, 80% to 90% are singletons. The time point is: blood 2 weeks post-SBRT. Noted treatment: 15 Gy SBRT to primary tumor, nephrectomy 4 weeks later. The specimen comprised blood, sampled from a patient whose treatment included radiotherapy and nephrectomy. The receptors originated from a woman in her fifties or sixties with renal cell carcinoma.

This chain joins TRBV5-1 and TRBJ1-5; D gene ambiguous. CDR1 is SGHRS, CDR2 YFSETQ, per germline. The CDR3 consists of 15 residues. With 4 bases removed from V and 2 bases from J, the gap between germline ends came to 13 bases. This CDR3 is CASSPTDRRNQPQHF. CDR3 coding DNA: TGCGCCAGCAGCCCAACCGACCGACGCAATCAGCCCCAGCATTTT.

The CDR3: CASSLGHDRDGEAFF. As DNA, the CDR3 is TGCGCCAGCAGCTTGGGACACGATCGGGACGGGGAAGCTTTCTTT. This chain uses TRBV5-1 with TRBJ1-1; D possibly corresponds to TRBD1 (5 bases). CDR1 and CDR2 from the germline V gene are SGHRS and YFSETQ. Trimming took off 0 bases at V and 8 bases at J, with 17 bases between the two ends. The CDR3 has 15 residues. Combining the CDR3 with reference TRBV5-1 and TRBJ1-1 gives the whole variable domain KAGVTQTPRYLIKTRGQQVTLSCSPISGHRSVSWYQQTPGQGLQFLFEYFSETQRNKGNFPGRFSGRQFSNSRSEMNVSTLELGDSALYLCASSLGHDRDGEAFFGQGTRLTVV.

This clone was seen only once. For the CDR3, the DNA is TGCGCCAGCAGCCCCGGGGGAGGTCTTAGTGAAAAACTGTTTTTT. It encodes CASSPGGGLSEKLFF. V is TRBV5-1 and J is TRBJ1-4, with a tentative D call TRBD1 (5 bases). This CDR3 spans 15 amino acids. CDR1 and CDR2 (germline): SGHRS, YFSETQ. Trimming shortened V by 4 bases and J by 7 bases, and 17 bases separated the two germline ends.

The chain joins TRBV4-3 to TRBJ2-3, with 8 nucleotides matching TRBD2. CDR1 and CDR2 from the germline V gene are LGHNA and YSLEER. V dropped 3 bases and J dropped 4; count of bases not matched to a gene: 9. This CDR3 region has 16 residues. The CDR3 DNA is TGCGCCAGCAGCCAGGCCCTGGGACTAGACGCAGATACGCAGTATTTT. Amino acids: CASSQALGLDADTQYF.

The chain is built from TRBV5-1 and TRBJ2-7; D may be TRBD2 (6 bases). Trimming cost V 4 bases and J 3 bases, with 17 bases left between them. Germline V gives CDR1 SGHRS, CDR2 YFSETQ. This CDR3 is built from 15 residues. The CDR3 here is CASSRGTAIDYEQYF. The CDR3 nucleotides are TGCGCCAGCAGCCGGGGGACGGCAATCGACTACGAGCAGTACTTC.

This clone has only a few counts. The rearrangement uses TRBV13 and TRBJ1-2; D not certain. V was clipped by 3 bases and J by 8 bases, with 10 bases between them. The CDR3 totals 12 residues. Germline values: CDR1 PRHDT, CDR2 FYEKMQ (reference sequence). CDR3 bases: TGTGCCAGCAGCTTTTCGAGCGGGGGCTACACCTTC. Residues: CASSFSSGGYTF. Variable domain in full (rest from reference TRBV13 and TRBJ1-2): AAGVIQSPRHLIKEKRETATLKCYPIPRHDTVYWYQQGPGQDPQFLISFYEKMQSDKGSIPDRFSAQQFSDYHSELNMSSLELGDSALYFCASSFSSGGYTFGSGTRLTVV.

This chain uses TRBV6-5 with TRBJ2-5; D is uncertain. CDR3 length: 15 amino acids. Trimming cost V 5 bases and J 5 bases, with 18 bases left between them. CDR1 is MNHEY, CDR2 SVGAGI, per germline. The CDR3 DNA reads as TGTGCCAGCAGTCAGTCCCCTAGAGAAGCGGAGACCCAGTACTTC. It translates to CASSQSPREAETQYF.

This clone was detected only once. The V gene is TRBV7-3, the J gene TRBJ2-7; no clear D. Trimming cost V 4 bases and J 6 bases, with 10 bases left between them. This CDR3 is 12 amino acids long. The V gene's germline CDR1 is SGHTA and CDR2 FQGTGA. The CDR3 DNA sequence: TGTGCCAGCAGCTCCTTGGGTGGCGAGCAGTACTTC. It translates to CASSSLGGEQYF.

The V gene is TRBV4-1, the J gene TRBJ2-7, with TRBD1 identical over 9 bases. The V segment lost 4 bases and the J segment 1 base; nucleotides outside the gene matches: 14. CDR1 is MGHRA and CDR2 is YSYEKL in the germline V gene. CDR3 length: 18 residues. CDR3 sequence reads: CASSPGGYRDRASYEQYF. The CDR3 DNA sequence: TGCGCCAGCAGCCCAGGCGGGTACCGGGACAGGGCATCCTACGAGCAGTACTTC.

The chain employs TRBV30 and TRBJ2-7; weak D call: TRBD1 (6 bases). Trimming shortened V by 0 bases and J by 4 bases, and 19 bases separated the two germline ends. Germline-derived CDR1 and CDR2 are GTSNPN and SVGIG (reference sequence). The CDR3 contains 16 residues. The CDR3 DNA follows: TGTGCCTGGAGTGTACCCCTCCCAGGGGAGTTTTACGAGCAGTACTTC. Translation gives CAWSVPLPGEFYEQYF.

The V and J genes are TRBV18 and TRBJ1-1, with unresolved D. Germline V CDR1 and CDR2: KGHSH, LQKENI. Trimming removed 2 bases from V and 5 bases from J, with 3 bases in between. There are 11 residues in the CDR3. CDR3 sequence (DNA): TGTGCCAGCTCACCAGAAACTGAAGCTTTCTTT. Translating gives CASSPETEAFF.

In its sample, this clone was seen once. The chain couples TRBV6-1 to TRBJ1-2; D is unresolved. The V end was cut by 7 bases, the J end by 7 bases, with 19 bases between. This CDR3 region has 14 residues. Germline CDR1 is MNHNS and CDR2 is SASEGT. CDR3 protein: CASKPRGYAFGYTF. As DNA, the CDR3 is TGTGCCAGCAAGCCCCGGGGATACGCCTTTGGCTACACCTTC.

The chain recombines TRBV2 with TRBJ2-7; 7 bases align to TRBD1. Germline CDR1 is SNHLY and CDR2 is FYNNEI. V lost 4 bases and J lost 6; bases outside the gene matches: 12. The CDR3 is 15 amino acids. The DNA for the CDR3 is TGTGCCAGCAGTGCCAAATCGACAGGGTCGTCCGAGCAGTACTTC. Its translation: CASSAKSTGSSEQYF.

This clone occurred a few times. The chain employs TRBV29-1 and TRBJ1-1; tentatively, D is TRBD1 (6 bases). This CDR3 region has 13 residues. V shed 1 base and J shed 3 bases, with 9 bases lying between them. Germline V gives CDR1 SQVTM, CDR2 ANQGSEA. CDR3 DNA sequence: TGCAGCGTTGAAGGGGGGGCAGACACTGAAGCTTTCTTT. It specifies CSVEGGADTEAFF.

J is TRBJ2-5 and V is TRBV11-3, with a tentative D call TRBD2 (5 bases). CDR1 and CDR2 from the germline V gene are SGHNT and YENEEA. This CDR3 comprises 13 residues. The V end lost 1 base, the J end lost 5 bases, and 8 bases lay between the germline ends. The CDR3 is CASSLGGSETQYF. Here the CDR3 DNA reads TGTGCCAGCAGCTTAGGTGGGAGTGAGACCCAGTACTTC.

In DNA, the CDR3 is TGCGCCAGCAGCTTGGGAGCGGGAGCCGGTAACGAGCAGTACTTC. Translation gives CASSLGAGAGNEQYF. The genes are TRBV5-1 and TRBJ2-7; the match to TRBD2 covers 8 bases. The V gene's germline CDR1 is SGHRS and CDR2 YFSETQ. With 0 bases clipped from V and 5 bases from J, the junction kept 7 bases outside the gene matches. This CDR3 spans 15 amino acids.

The chain recombines TRBV7-9 with TRBJ1-2, with TRBD1 matching 7 bases. CDR3 length: 17 residues. V lost 2 bases and J lost 2; bases outside the gene matches: 11. Germline V CDR1 and CDR2: SEHNR, FQNEAQ (reference sequence). The CDR3 loop is CASSLSTGTQINYGYTF. Here the CDR3 DNA reads TGTGCCAGCAGCTTATCGACAGGGACCCAAATCAACTATGGCTACACCTTC.

The sample holds a few counts of this clone. The CDR3 spells CASSHGQGGENTIYF. CDR3 sequence (DNA): TGTGCCAGCAGCCATGGACAGGGCGGGGAGAACACCATATATTTT. The gene calls are TRBV4-2 and TRBJ1-3; 8 bases are shared with TRBD1. Looked up from germline, CDR1 is LGHNA and CDR2 is YNFKEQ. The CDR3 has 15 residues. The ends lost 3 bases at V and 7 bases at J; junction bases unmatched: 8.

This clone was recorded once. The genes are TRBV6-6 and TRBJ2-7, with D hard to call. CDR3 length: 12 amino acids. Trimming stripped 3 bases from V and 4 bases from J, with 7 bases between. Germline-derived CDR1 and CDR2 are MNHNY and SVGAGI (reference sequence). The CDR3 loop reads CASSYGPYEQYF. CDR3 DNA: TGTGCCAGCAGTTATGGGCCATACGAGCAGTACTTC.

The chain carries TRBV7-2 and TRBJ2-7, with D unclear. The germline V gene encodes CDR1 SGHTA and CDR2 FQGNSA. This CDR3 spans 14 amino acids. V was clipped by 0 bases and J by 3 bases, with 9 bases between them. This CDR3 is CASSLAPRNYEQYF. DNA of the CDR3: TGTGCCAGCAGCTTAGCACCGAGAAACTACGAGCAGTACTTC. The variable domain in full, with the rest retrieved from reference TRBV7-2 and TRBJ2-7, is GAGVSQSPSNKVTEKGKDVELRCDPISGHTALYWYRQSLGQGLEFLIYFQGNSAPDKSGLPSDRFSAERTGGSVSTLTIQRTQQEDSAVYLCASSLAPRNYEQYFGPGTRLTVT.

The chain carries TRBV19 and TRBJ1-1; a possible D gene is TRBD1 (5 bases). The CDR3 loop spans 14 amino acids. Trimming took 6 bases from V and 0 from J, leaving 11 bases between them. The V gene's germline CDR1 is LNHDA and CDR2 SQIVND (reference sequence). DNA of the CDR3: TGTGCCAGTAGCGTGACGGGGGTGAACACTGAAGCTTTCTTT. Protein sequence: CASSVTGVNTEAFF.

This clone was picked up one time. This chain uses TRBV4-3 with TRBJ1-1; no firm D call. V was shortened by 7 bases and J by 0 bases, with 15 bases between the two germline ends. The CDR3 runs to 15 residues. Per germline, CDR1 LGHNA and CDR2 YSLEER. CDR3: CASTPTRQVNTEAFF. Written as DNA, the CDR3 is TGCGCCAGCACCCCAACAAGGCAGGTGAACACTGAAGCTTTCTTT.

This chain connects TRBV12-1 to TRBJ2-1; TRBD2, as called in the table, went unchecked against the DNA. TRBV12-1 is designated a pseudogene. CDR3 length equals 14 residues. This CDR3 is CASSLGGEGNEQFF. The DNA for the CDR3 is TGTGCCAGCAGCCTTGGGGGTGAGGGCAATGAGCAGTTCTTC.

The rearrangement uses TRBV4-3 and TRBJ2-1; 7 bases are a match to TRBD1. This CDR3 comprises 17 residues. With V trimmed by 0 bases and J by 4 bases, 9 bases remained unmatched. Germline V CDR1 and CDR2: LGHNA, YSLEER. In DNA, the CDR3 is TGCGCCAGCAGCCAAGATGAAGGGACAGAAGTATACAATGAGCAGTTCTTC. It is translated as CASSQDEGTEVYNEQFF.